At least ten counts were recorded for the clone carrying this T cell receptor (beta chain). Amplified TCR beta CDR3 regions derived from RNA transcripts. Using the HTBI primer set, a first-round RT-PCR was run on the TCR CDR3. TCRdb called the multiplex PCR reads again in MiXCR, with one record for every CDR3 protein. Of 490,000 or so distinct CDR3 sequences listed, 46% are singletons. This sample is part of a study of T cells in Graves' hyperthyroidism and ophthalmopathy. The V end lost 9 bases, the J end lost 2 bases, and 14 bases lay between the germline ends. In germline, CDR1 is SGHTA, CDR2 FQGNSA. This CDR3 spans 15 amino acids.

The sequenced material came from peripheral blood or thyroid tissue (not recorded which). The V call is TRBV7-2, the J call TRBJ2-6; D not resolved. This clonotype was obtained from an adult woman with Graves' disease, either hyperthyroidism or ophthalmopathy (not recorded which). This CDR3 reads CASSIQGTGANVLTF. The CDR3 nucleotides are TGTGCCAGTAGTATACAAGGGACTGGGGCCAACGTCCTGACTTTC.